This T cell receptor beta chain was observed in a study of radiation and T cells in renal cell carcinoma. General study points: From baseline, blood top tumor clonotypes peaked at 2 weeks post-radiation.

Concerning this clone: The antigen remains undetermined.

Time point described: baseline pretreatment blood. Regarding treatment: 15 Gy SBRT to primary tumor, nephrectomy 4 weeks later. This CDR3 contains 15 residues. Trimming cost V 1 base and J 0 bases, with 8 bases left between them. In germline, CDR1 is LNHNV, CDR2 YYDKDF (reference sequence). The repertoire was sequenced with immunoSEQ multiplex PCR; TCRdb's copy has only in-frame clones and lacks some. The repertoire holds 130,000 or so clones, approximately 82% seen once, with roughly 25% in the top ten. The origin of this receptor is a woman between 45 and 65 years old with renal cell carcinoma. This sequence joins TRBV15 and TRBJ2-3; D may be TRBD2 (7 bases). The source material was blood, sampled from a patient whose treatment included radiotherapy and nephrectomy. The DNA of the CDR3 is TGTGCCACCAGCAGAGGGGGGGGCAGCACAGATACGCAGTATTTT. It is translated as CATSRGGGSTDTQYF.